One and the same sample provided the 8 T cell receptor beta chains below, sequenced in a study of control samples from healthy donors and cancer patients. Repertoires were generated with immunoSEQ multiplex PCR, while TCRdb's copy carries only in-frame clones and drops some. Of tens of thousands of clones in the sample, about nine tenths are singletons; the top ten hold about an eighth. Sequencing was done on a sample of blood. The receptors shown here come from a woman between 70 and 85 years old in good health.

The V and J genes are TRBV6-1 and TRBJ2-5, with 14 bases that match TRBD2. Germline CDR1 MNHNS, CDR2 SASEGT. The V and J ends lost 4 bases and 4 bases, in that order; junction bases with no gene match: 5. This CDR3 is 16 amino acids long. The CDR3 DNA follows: TGTGCCAGCAGTGGGGGACTAGCGGGAGATCGAGAGACCCAGTACTTC. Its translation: CASSGGLAGDRETQYF.

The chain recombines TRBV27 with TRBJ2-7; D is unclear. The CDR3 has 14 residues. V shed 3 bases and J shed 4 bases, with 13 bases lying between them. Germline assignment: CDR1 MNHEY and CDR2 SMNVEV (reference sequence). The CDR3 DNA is TGTGCCAGCAGTTTTGCCAGTGAGGCATACGAGCAGTACTTC. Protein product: CASSFASEAYEQYF.

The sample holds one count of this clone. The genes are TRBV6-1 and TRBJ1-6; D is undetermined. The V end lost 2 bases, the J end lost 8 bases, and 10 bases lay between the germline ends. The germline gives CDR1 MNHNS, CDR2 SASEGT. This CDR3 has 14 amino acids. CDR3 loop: CASSETIGHSPLHF. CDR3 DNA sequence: TGTGCCAGCAGTGAAACGATTGGCCATTCACCCCTCCACTTT.

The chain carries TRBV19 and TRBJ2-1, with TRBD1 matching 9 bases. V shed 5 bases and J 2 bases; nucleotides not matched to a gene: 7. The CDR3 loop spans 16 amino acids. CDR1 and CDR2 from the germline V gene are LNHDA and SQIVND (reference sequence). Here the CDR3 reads CASSRTGGATYNEQFF. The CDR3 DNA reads TGTGCCAGTAGTCGAACAGGGGGCGCGACCTACAATGAGCAGTTCTTC.

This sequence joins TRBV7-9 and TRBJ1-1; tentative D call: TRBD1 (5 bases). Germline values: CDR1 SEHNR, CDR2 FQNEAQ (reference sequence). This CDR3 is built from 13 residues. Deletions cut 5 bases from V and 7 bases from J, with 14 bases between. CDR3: CASSRDSNFEAFF. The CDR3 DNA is TGTGCCAGCAGCCGAGACAGTAACTTTGAAGCTTTCTTT.

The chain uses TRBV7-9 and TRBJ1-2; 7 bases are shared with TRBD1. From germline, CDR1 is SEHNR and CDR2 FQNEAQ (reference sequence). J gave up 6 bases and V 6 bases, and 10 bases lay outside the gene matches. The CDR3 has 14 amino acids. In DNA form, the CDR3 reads TGTGCCAGCAGTCTTGAAGGGGGCGTTGATGGCTACACCTTC. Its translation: CASSLEGGVDGYTF.

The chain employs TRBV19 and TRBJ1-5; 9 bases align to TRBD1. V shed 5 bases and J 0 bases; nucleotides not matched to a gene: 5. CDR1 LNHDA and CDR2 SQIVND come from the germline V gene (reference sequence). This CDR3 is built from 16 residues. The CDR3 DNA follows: TGTGCCAGTAGTTCCGGGACAGGGAATAGCAATCAGCCCCAGCATTTT. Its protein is CASSSGTGNSNQPQHF.

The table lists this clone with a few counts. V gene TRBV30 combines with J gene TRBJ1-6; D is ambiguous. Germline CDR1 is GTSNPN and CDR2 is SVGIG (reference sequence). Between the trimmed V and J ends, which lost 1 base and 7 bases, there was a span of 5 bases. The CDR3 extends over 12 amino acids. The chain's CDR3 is CAWSEGNSPLHF. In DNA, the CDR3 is TGTGCCTGGAGTGAAGGGAATTCACCCCTCCACTTT.